Listed below are T cell receptor beta chains from one sample, sequenced in a study of siplizumab effects on memory and regulatory T cells. TCRdb's copy holds only in-frame clones and misses some; the assay was immunoSEQ multiplex PCR. In the table there are 110,000 or so clones, roughly nine tenths of which are singletons. Sequenced input: Tregs sorted from blood. The receptors derive from a human donor in good health. Both conserved end residues are part of each CDR3. A D gene is named only where the DNA matches it firmly.

J gene,V gene,D gene,CDR3 DNA,CDR3 protein
TRBJ2-7,TRBV5-1,TRBD2,TGCGCCAGCAGCTTCACTAGCGGGGACGAGCAGTACTTC,CASSFTSGDEQYF
TRBJ1-3,TRBV6-5,.,TGTGCCAGCAGTTACTCGCGTCGCTTATCTGGAAACACCATATATTTT,CASSYSRRLSGNTIYF
TRBJ2-7,TRBV19,.,TGTGCCAGTAGTATAGGGACAAGAGGGTCCGAGCAGTACTTC,CASSIGTRGSEQYF
TRBJ2-7,TRBV12-5,.,TGTGCTAGTGCCCGAACCGGGACCGCGTTGGACGAGCAGTACTTC,CASARTGTALDEQYF
TRBJ2-5,TRBV2,TRBD2,TGTGCCAGCACCGCCCAAGCGGGGGGGGTCCAAGAGACCCAGTACTTC,CASTAQAGGVQETQYF
TRBJ1-3,TRBV6-1,.,TGTGCCAGCGGAGGGGCTGGAAACACCATATATTTT,CASGGAGNTIYF
TRBJ2-3,TRBV28,.,TGTGCCAGCAAACGGGCCACAGATACGCAGTATTTT,CASKRATDTQYF
TRBJ1-6,TRBV19,.,TGTGCCAGTAGCGCAGGGTCTCGCCGGGGTTCACCCCTCCACTTT,CASSAGSRRGSPLHF
TRBJ1-2,TRBV29-1,.,TGCAGCGTTGTACTAGGTGGCTACACCTTC,CSVVLGGYTF
TRBJ2-7,TRBV5-1,TRBD1,TGCGCCAGCAGCCTATCGACAGGGATTTCCTACGAGCAGTACTTC,CASSLSTGISYEQYF